Listed here are 28 T cell receptor beta chains from one sample, sequenced in a study of cytomegalovirus exposure and HLA in healthy donors. Use of 60 Vbeta and 13 Jbeta primers characterized the PCR. Clones were sequenced by immunoSEQ multiplex PCR, and TCRdb holds only the in-frame ones, with some missing. The sample contains over 150,000 clones, roughly four fifths of which appear only once. The specimen sequenced was PBMCs. These TCRs come from a woman between 18 and 29 years old in good health and CMV-seronegative.

This chain joins TRBV9 and TRBJ2-5; no firm D call. This CDR3 contains 14 residues. Germline CDR1 reads SGDLS; CDR2 reads YYNGEE. Trimming took off 4 bases at V and 5 bases at J, with 15 bases between the two ends. The CDR3 region has the DNA TGTGCCAGCAGCCCCCCAGGCCTTCGGGAGACCCAGTACTTC. Its translation: CASSPPGLRETQYF.

The chain employs TRBV7-9 and TRBJ2-3; possible D gene TRBD1, 5 bases. The CDR3 length is 13 residues. Trimming cost V 4 bases and J 5 bases, with 10 bases left between them. CDR1 and CDR2 from the germline V gene are SEHNR and FQNEAQ (reference sequence). The CDR3 DNA is TGTGCCAGCAGCTCCGACAGTAGAGATACGCAGTATTTT. Translation gives CASSSDSRDTQYF.

This clone appeared a few times. The V gene is TRBV4-1, the J gene TRBJ1-1; perhaps TRBD1 as D (5 bases). The CDR3 contains 16 residues. V was shortened by 3 bases and J by 0 bases, with 14 bases between the two germline ends. Germline V gene sequence: CDR1 MGHRA, CDR2 YSYEKL. CDR3 sequence (DNA): TGCGCCAGCAGCCATCGTGGGACTCCTATGAACACTGAAGCTTTCTTT. It codes for CASSHRGTPMNTEAFF.

The chain recombines TRBV11-2 with TRBJ2-7, with 8 positions matching TRBD1. Germline V gives CDR1 SGHAT, CDR2 FQNNGV. CDR3 length: 15 residues. J gave up 4 bases and V 5 bases, and 10 bases lay outside the gene matches. CDR3 sequence reads: CASSTKQGGFYEQYF. The DNA for the CDR3 is TGTGCCAGCAGCACAAAACAGGGGGGATTTTACGAGCAGTACTTC.

The chain combines TRBV7-2 with TRBJ2-5; maybe TRBD2 (5 bases). Trimming cost V 5 bases and J 5 bases, with 15 bases left between them. CDR3 length: 14 residues. Germline V gives CDR1 SGHTA, CDR2 FQGNSA. The chain's CDR3 is CASSPAGVRETQYF. In DNA form, the CDR3 reads TGTGCCAGCAGCCCAGCCGGGGTCCGGGAGACCCAGTACTTC. The complete variable domain, with remaining parts taken from reference TRBV7-2 and TRBJ2-5, reads GAGVSQSPSNKVTEKGKDVELRCDPISGHTALYWYRQSLGQGLEFLIYFQGNSAPDKSGLPSDRFSAERTGGSVSTLTIQRTQQEDSAVYLCASSPAGVRETQYFGPGTRLLVL.

This clone came up once. The rearrangement uses TRBV4-1 and TRBJ2-1; TRBD2 agrees at 10 bases. The CDR3 contains 17 residues. Germline CDR1 reads MGHRA; CDR2 reads YSYEKL. V shed 0 bases and J 4 bases; nucleotides not matched to a gene: 6. DNA for the CDR3: TGCGCCAGCAGCCAAGACCCAACTAGCGGGGCTTACAATGAGCAGTTCTTC. Amino acids: CASSQDPTSGAYNEQFF.

This chain uses TRBV19 with TRBJ1-2; 7 bases are a match to TRBD1. Per germline, CDR1 LNHDA and CDR2 SQIVND (reference sequence). Losses at the gene ends were 7 bases for V and 2 bases for J; bases not matched to a gene: 19. This CDR3 comprises 18 residues. The CDR3 nucleotides read TGTGCCAGTATGGCCGGGACAGAAGTCCCCTTAGGGAACTATGGCTACACCTTC. Protein product: CASMAGTEVPLGNYGYTF.

V is TRBV5-1 and J is TRBJ1-3, with D unclear. CDR1 SGHRS and CDR2 YFSETQ come from the germline V gene. This CDR3 has 16 amino acids. V was cut by 1 base and J by 0 bases, with 11 bases left in between. CDR3 sequence (DNA): TGCGCCAGCAGCTTGATGACCGGAGACTCTGGAAACACCATATATTTT. This codes for CASSLMTGDSGNTIYF.

Notes on this clone: One junction end does not reproduce the germline sequence, and a read error may be involved. At the DNA level, this CDR3 is encoded by other sequences in the same sample as well. The chain couples TRBV19 to TRBJ1-3; TRBD1 might be the D (5 bases). CDR3 length: 15 residues. In germline, CDR1 is LNHDA, CDR2 SQIVND (reference sequence). CDR3 loop: CASRTTGLPGNTIYF. Written as DNA, the CDR3 is TGTGCTAGTAGAACAACGGGACTTCCTGGAAACACCATATATTTT.

This clone occurred once. This sequence joins TRBV7-3 and TRBJ2-1; 11 bases are a match to TRBD2. The CDR3 extends over 16 amino acids. Per the germline V gene, CDR1 is SGHTA and CDR2 is FQGTGA. The ends lost 2 bases at V and 5 bases at J; junction bases unmatched: 5. The CDR3 sequence is CASSLLGTSGNNEQFF. CDR3 nucleotide sequence: TGTGCCAGCAGCTTATTAGGGACTAGCGGAAACAATGAGCAGTTCTTC.

This clone was recorded only once. In DNA form, the CDR3 reads TGCAGCGTTGAGAGGGCTAGCGGGAACACAGATACGCAGTATTTT. Its translation: CSVERASGNTDTQYF. V and J are TRBV29-1 and TRBJ2-3; 9 nucleotides agree with TRBD2. Germline loops: CDR1 SQVTM, CDR2 ANQGSEA. The J segment lost 2 bases and the V segment lost 3 bases, leaving 6 bases of the junction unmatched. CDR3 size: 15 residues.

The chain links TRBV11-1 to TRBJ2-7; possibly TRBD2 for D (6 bases). CDR1 and CDR2 from the germline V gene are SGHAT and FQDESV (reference sequence). Trimming left V 1 base short and J 1 base short, with 14 bases between. The CDR3 contains 16 residues. CDR3 sequence reads: CASSLGPGTESYEQYF. CDR3 in DNA: TGTGCCAGCAGCTTAGGGCCCGGGACTGAATCCTACGAGCAGTACTTC.

The V gene is TRBV7-3, the J gene TRBJ2-3; 8 bases line up with TRBD1. Trimming cost V 3 bases and J 2 bases; bases outside gene matches: 7. The CDR3 extends over 16 amino acids. CDR1 and CDR2 (germline): SGHTA, FQGTGA. DNA of the CDR3: TGTGCCAGCAGCTTCCGGGACAGGTGGAACACAGATACGCAGTATTTT. Translating gives CASSFRDRWNTDTQYF.

The chain employs TRBV4-1 and TRBJ2-1; the match to TRBD2 covers 8 bases. The CDR3 is 15 amino acids. With 6 bases clipped from V and 8 bases from J, the junction kept 12 bases outside the gene matches. Per the germline V gene, CDR1 is MGHRA and CDR2 is YSYEKL. The DNA for the CDR3 is TGCGCCAGCAGGGATATCACGGGGGGGGGCTATGAGCAGTTCTTC. It codes for CASRDITGGGYEQFF.

The rearrangement links TRBV27 to TRBJ2-5; 10 bases are shared with TRBD2. The CDR3 covers 17 residues. The junction had 10 bases not matched to a gene; V was cut back by 4 bases and J by 2 bases. Germline V gene lookup returns CDR1 MNHEY and CDR2 SMNVEV (reference sequence). Here the CDR3 reads CASSSYSGRTRQETQYF. CDR3 sequence (DNA): TGTGCCAGCAGTTCGTATAGCGGGAGGACACGACAAGAGACCCAGTACTTC.

The J gene is TRBJ2-5, the V gene TRBV2; the D gene is possibly TRBD2 (5 bases). V was cut by 6 bases and J by 4 bases, with 15 bases left in between. The CDR3 is 14 amino acids. CDR1 and CDR2 (germline): SNHLY, FYNNEI. The CDR3 DNA follows: TGTGCCAGCAGCTCAGAAGCGGATCTAGAGACCCAGTACTTC. Residues: CASSSEADLETQYF.

This chain connects TRBV27 to TRBJ1-2; possibly TRBD1 for D (6 bases). Germline V gene sequence: CDR1 MNHEY, CDR2 SMNVEV (reference sequence). This CDR3 is built from 15 residues. The V end was cut by 2 bases, the J end by 3 bases, with 13 bases between. The CDR3 coding sequence is TGTGCCAGCAGTTTAAAATACGGACAGCACTATGGCTACACCTTC. As protein: CASSLKYGQHYGYTF.

V and J are TRBV6-5 and TRBJ1-5; maybe TRBD1 (5 bases). The CDR3 extends over 13 amino acids. The germline V and J ends were trimmed by 6 bases and 3 bases, with 9 bases remaining between them. The germline CDR1 and CDR2 sequences are MNHEY and SVGAGI. The CDR3 protein is CASRRQLNQPQHF. CDR3 bases: TGTGCCAGCAGAAGACAGCTCAATCAGCCCCAGCATTTT.

J is TRBJ2-3 and V is TRBV19, with D maybe TRBD2 (6 bases). Germline V lookup: CDR1 LNHDA, CDR2 SQIVND (reference sequence). V lost 6 bases, J lost 4 bases, and 17 bases lay in between. CDR3 size: 15 residues. The chain's CDR3 is CASSSWGEASDTQYF. CDR3 sequence (DNA): TGTGCCAGTAGCTCCTGGGGGGAGGCCTCAGATACGCAGTATTTT.

V and J are TRBV6-1 and TRBJ2-3, with a weak D call TRBD1 (5 bases). V lost 7 bases and J 0 bases, leaving 11 bases between the germline ends. CDR1 MNHNS and CDR2 SASEGT come from the germline V gene. This CDR3 is 14 amino acids long. CDR3 region: CASKDGHSTDTQYF. The DNA of the CDR3 is TGTGCCAGCAAGGATGGACATAGCACAGATACGCAGTATTTT.

The genes are TRBV6-5 and TRBJ2-5, with 9 bases that match TRBD1. V was pared by 5 bases and J by 1 base, with 5 bases of the junction left unmatched. This CDR3 contains 15 residues. Per germline, CDR1 MNHEY and CDR2 SVGAGI. The CDR3 DNA is TGTGCCAGCAGTACGCTACAGGGGGCCCAAGAGACCCAGTACTTC. This sequence encodes CASSTLQGAQETQYF.

In this sample, this clone turned up a few times. CDR3 residues: CASSYLSGTYEQYF. The CDR3 DNA is TGTGCCAGCAGTTACCTATCCGGGACCTACGAGCAGTACTTC. J is TRBJ2-7 and V is TRBV6-6; weak D call: TRBD2 (5 bases). Trimming took off 2 bases at V and 2 bases at J, with 10 bases between the two ends. Germline V lookup: CDR1 MNHNY, CDR2 SVGAGI (reference sequence). This CDR3 contains 14 residues.

CDR3 sequence (DNA): TGTGCCAGCAGCCCTGACAGGGGTGGAGAAAAACTGTTTTTT. This codes for CASSPDRGGEKLFF. The chain recombines TRBV7-2 with TRBJ1-4; 8 nucleotides line up with TRBD1. J lost 8 bases, V lost 5 bases, and 7 bases had no gene match. Germline V gives CDR1 SGHTA, CDR2 FQGNSA. CDR3 size: 14 residues.

The CDR3 region is CASSHLLGPDTQYF. The CDR3 region has the DNA TGTGCCAGCAGCCACCTACTGGGCCCGGATACGCAGTATTTT. The chain couples TRBV14 to TRBJ2-3; D gene unclear. The CDR3 has 14 amino acids. V shed 3 bases and J shed 6 bases, with 13 bases lying between them. In germline, CDR1 is SGHDN, CDR2 FVKESK.

The CDR3 is CASSAIAFDEQFF. CDR3 bases: TGTGCCAGCAGCGCCATAGCTTTCGATGAGCAGTTCTTC. The chain is built from TRBV11-2 and TRBJ2-1; D ambiguous. The CDR3 is made up of 13 amino acids. Germline values: CDR1 SGHAT, CDR2 FQNNGV. Trimming cost V 5 bases and J 8 bases, with 13 bases left between them.

This clone has only a few counts. The rearrangement joins TRBV5-4 to TRBJ2-5, with 13 positions matching TRBD2. The J call is doubtful: the DNA matches TRBJ2-7 better. Per the germline V gene, CDR1 is SGHNT and CDR2 is YYREEE (reference sequence). The CDR3 length is 17 residues. The chain's CDR3 is CASSPGGLAGSIYEQYF. The CDR3 DNA is TGTGCCAGCAGCCCGGGGGGACTAGCGGGGTCTATCTACGAGCAGTACTTC.

V gene TRBV7-7 combines with J gene TRBJ2-5, with D perhaps TRBD1 (6 bases). V was cut by 4 bases and J by 1 base, with 10 bases left in between. The CDR3 extends over 14 amino acids. The V gene's germline CDR1 is SSHAT and CDR2 FNYEAQ (reference sequence). In nucleotides, the CDR3 is TGTGCCAGCAGCTCCACAGGGATCCAAGAGACCCAGTACTTC. Translating it yields CASSSTGIQETQYF.

The genes are TRBV10-3 and TRBJ2-2; perhaps TRBD2 as D (6 bases). With 6 bases removed from V and 2 bases from J, the gap between germline ends came to 7 bases. This CDR3 is 13 amino acids long. The germline V gene encodes CDR1 ENHRY and CDR2 SYGVKD. CDR3 coding DNA: TGTGCCATCAGCGGGACTAACACCGGGGAGCTGTTTTTT. Amino acids: CAISGTNTGELFF.